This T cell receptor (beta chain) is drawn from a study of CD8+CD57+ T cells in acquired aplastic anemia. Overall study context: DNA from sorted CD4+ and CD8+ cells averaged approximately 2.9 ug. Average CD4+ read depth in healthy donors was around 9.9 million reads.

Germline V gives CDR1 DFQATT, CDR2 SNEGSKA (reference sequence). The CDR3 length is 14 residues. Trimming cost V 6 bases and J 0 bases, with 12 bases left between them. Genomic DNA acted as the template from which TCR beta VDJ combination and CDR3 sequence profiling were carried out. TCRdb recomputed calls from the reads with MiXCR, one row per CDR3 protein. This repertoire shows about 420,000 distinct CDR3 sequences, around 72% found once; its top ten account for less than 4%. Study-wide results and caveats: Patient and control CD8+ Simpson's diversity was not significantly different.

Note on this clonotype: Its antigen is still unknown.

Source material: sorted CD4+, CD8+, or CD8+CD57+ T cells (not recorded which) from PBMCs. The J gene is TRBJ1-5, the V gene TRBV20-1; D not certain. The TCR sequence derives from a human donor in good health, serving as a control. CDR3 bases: TGCAGTGCAACGACGGAAGATAGCAATCAGCCCCAGCATTTT. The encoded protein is CSATTEDSNQPQHF.